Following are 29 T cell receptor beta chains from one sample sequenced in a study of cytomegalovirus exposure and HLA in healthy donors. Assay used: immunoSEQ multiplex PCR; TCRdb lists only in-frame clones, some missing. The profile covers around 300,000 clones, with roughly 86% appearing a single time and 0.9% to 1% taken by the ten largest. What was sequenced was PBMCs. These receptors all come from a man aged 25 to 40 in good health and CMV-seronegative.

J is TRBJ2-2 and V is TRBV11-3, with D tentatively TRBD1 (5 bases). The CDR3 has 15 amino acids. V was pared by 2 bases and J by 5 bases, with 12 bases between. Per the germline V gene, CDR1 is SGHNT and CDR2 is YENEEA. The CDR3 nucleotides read TGTGCCAGCAGCTTACGGTGGGCAGGGACCGGGGAGCTGTTTTTT. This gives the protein CASSLRWAGTGELFF.

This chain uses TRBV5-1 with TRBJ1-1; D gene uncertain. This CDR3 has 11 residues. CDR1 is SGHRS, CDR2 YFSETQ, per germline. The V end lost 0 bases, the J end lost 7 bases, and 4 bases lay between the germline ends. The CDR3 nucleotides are TGCGCCAGCAGCTTGGACAGTGAAGCTTTCTTT. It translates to CASSLDSEAFF.

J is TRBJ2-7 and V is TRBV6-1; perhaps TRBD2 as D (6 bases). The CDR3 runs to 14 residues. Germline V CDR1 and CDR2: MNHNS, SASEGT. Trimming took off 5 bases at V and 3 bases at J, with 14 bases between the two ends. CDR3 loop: CASSRQTGSYEQYF. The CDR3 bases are TGTGCCAGCAGTAGACAGACCGGGAGCTACGAGCAGTACTTC.

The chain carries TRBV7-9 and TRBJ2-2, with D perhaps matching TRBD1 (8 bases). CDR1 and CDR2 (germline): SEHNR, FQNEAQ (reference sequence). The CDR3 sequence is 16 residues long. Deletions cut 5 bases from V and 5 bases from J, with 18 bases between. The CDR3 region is CASSRMDREGTGELFF. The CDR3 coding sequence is TGTGCCAGCAGCCGAATGGACAGGGAGGGGACCGGGGAGCTGTTTTTT.

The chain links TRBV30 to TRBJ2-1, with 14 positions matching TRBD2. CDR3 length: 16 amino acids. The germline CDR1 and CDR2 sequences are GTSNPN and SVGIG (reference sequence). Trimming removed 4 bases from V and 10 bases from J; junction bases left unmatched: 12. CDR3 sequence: CAWNFPGLAGDDEQFF. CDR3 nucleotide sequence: TGTGCCTGGAATTTCCCGGGACTAGCGGGGGACGACGAGCAGTTCTTC.

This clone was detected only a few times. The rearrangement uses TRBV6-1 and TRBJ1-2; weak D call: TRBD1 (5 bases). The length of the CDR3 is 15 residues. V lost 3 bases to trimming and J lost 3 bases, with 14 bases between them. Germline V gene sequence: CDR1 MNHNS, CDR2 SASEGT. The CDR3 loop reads CASSDSGLGYYGYTF. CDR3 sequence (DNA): TGTGCCAGCAGTGATTCAGGGCTTGGATACTATGGCTACACCTTC.

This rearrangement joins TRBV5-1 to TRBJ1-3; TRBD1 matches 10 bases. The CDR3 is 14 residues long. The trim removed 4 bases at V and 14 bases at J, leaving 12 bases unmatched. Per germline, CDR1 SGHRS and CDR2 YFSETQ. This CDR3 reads CASSRSGTGAGLYF. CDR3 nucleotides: TGCGCCAGCAGCCGATCCGGGACAGGGGCCGGATTATATTTT.

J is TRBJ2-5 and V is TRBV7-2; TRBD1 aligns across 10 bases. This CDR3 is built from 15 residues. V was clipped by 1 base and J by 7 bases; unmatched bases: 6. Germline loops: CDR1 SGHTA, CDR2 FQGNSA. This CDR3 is CASSLDRTGGGTQYF. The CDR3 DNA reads TGTGCCAGCAGCTTAGATCGGACAGGGGGAGGGACCCAGTACTTC.

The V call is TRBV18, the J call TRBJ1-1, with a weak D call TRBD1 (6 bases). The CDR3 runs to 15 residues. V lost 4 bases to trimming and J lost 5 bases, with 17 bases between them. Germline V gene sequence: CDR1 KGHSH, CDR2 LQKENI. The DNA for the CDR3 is TGTGCCAGCTCACTTATCTATCAACAGGGAACTGAAGCTTTCTTT. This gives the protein CASSLIYQQGTEAFF.

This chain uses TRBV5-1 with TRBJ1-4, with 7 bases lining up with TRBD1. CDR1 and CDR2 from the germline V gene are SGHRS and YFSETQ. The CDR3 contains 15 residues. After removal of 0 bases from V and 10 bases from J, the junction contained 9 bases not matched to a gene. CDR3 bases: TGCGCCAGCAGCTTGGAGGGGGCGCCTATTGGAAAACTGTTTTTT. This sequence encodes CASSLEGAPIGKLFF.

CDR3 loop: CASSLEDRTSYNSPLHF. CDR3 bases: TGTGCCAGCAGCTTGGAGGACAGGACCTCTTATAATTCACCCCTCCACTTT. The gene calls are TRBV5-6 and TRBJ1-6; 7 bases align to TRBD1. The CDR3 totals 17 residues. Germline loops: CDR1 SGHDT, CDR2 YYEEEE. J was trimmed by 4 bases and V by 0 bases; bases with no gene match: 7.

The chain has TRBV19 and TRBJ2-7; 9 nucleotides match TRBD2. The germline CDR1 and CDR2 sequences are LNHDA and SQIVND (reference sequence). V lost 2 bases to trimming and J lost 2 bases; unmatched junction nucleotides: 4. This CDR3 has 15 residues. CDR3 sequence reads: CASSISGGTPYEQYF. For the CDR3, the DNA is TGTGCCAGTAGTATAAGCGGGGGGACCCCCTACGAGCAGTACTTC.

CDR3 residues: CASSQGAVEQYF. The CDR3 bases are TGTGCCAGTAGTCAGGGGGCGGTCGAGCAGTACTTC. The rearrangement links TRBV19 to TRBJ2-7; TRBD1 agrees at 8 bases. The CDR3 spans 12 residues. Germline CDR1 and CDR2: LNHDA and SQIVND (reference sequence). Germline trimming cut 5 bases from V and 6 bases from J; bases unmatched to any gene: 3.

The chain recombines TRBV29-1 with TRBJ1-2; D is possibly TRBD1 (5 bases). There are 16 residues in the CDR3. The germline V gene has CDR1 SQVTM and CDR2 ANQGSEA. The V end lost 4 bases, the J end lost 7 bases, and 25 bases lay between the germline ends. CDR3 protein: CSVVDGPRALFSGYTF. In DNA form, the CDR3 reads TGCAGCGTTGTAGATGGCCCCAGGGCTTTGTTTAGTGGCTACACCTTC. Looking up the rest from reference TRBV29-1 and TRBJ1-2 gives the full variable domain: SAVISQKPSRDICQRGTSLTIQCQVDSQVTMMFWYRQQPGQSLTLIATANQGSEATYESGFVIDKFPISRPNLTFSTLTVSNMSPEDSSIYLCSVVDGPRALFSGYTFGSGTRLTVV.

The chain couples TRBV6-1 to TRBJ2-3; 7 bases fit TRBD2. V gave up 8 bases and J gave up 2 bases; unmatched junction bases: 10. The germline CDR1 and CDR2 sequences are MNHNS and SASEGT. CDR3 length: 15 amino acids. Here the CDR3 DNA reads TGTGCCAGCTTAAGCGGGATCTTAACCACAGATACGCAGTATTTT. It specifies CASLSGILTTDTQYF.

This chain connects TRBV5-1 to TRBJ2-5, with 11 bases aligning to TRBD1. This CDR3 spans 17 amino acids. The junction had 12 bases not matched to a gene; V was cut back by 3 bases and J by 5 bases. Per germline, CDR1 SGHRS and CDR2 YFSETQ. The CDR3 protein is CASSSRTGGIGSETQYF. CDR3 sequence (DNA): TGCGCCAGCAGCTCCAGGACAGGGGGCATTGGGAGCGAGACCCAGTACTTC.

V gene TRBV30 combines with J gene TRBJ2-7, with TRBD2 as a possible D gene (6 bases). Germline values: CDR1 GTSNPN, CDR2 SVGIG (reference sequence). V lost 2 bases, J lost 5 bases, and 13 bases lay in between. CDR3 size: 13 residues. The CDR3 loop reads CAWSPQGGHEQYF. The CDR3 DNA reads TGTGCCTGGAGTCCCCAGGGAGGACACGAGCAGTACTTC.

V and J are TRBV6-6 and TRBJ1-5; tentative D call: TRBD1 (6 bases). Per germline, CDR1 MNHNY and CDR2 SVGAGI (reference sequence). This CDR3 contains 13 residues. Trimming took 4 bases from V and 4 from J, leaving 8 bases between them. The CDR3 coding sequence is TGTGCCAGCAGTTGGACAGTAAATCAGCCCCAGCATTTT. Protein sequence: CASSWTVNQPQHF.

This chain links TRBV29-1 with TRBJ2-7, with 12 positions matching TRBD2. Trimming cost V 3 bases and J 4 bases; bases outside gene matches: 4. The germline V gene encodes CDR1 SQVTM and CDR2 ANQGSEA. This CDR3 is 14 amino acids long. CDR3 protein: CSVDMTSGGYEQYF. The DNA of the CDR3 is TGCAGCGTTGACATGACTAGCGGGGGTTACGAGCAGTACTTC.

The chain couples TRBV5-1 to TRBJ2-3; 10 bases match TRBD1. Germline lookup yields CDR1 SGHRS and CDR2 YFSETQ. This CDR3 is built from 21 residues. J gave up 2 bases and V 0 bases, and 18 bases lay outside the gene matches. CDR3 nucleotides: TGCGCCAGCAGCTTGGCCTCAAAACCGGGACAGGGGCCTATCTACACAGATACGCAGTATTTT. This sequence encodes CASSLASKPGQGPIYTDTQYF.

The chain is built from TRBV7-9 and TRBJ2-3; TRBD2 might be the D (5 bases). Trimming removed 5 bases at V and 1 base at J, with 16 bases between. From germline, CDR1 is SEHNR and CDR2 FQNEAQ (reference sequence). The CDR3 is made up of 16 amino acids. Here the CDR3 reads CASSPSGVPGTDTQYF. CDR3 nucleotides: TGTGCCAGCAGCCCGAGCGGAGTTCCTGGCACAGATACGCAGTATTTT.

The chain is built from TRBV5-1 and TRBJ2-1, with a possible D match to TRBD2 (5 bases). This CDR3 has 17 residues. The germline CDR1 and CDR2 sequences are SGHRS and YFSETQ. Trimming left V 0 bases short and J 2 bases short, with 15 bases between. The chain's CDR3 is CASSLAGVARTYNEQFF. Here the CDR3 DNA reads TGCGCCAGCAGCTTGGCCGGGGTAGCGAGAACCTACAATGAGCAGTTCTTC. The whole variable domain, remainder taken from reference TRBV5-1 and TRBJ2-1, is KAGVTQTPRYLIKTRGQQVTLSCSPISGHRSVSWYQQTPGQGLQFLFEYFSETQRNKGNFPGRFSGRQFSNSRSEMNVSTLELGDSALYLCASSLAGVARTYNEQFFGPGTRLTVL.

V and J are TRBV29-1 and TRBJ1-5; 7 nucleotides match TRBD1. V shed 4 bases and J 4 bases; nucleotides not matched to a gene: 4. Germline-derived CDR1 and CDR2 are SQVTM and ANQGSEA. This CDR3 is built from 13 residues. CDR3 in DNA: TGCAGCGTTGGGGACAGCGAAAATCAGCCCCAGCATTTT. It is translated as CSVGDSENQPQHF.

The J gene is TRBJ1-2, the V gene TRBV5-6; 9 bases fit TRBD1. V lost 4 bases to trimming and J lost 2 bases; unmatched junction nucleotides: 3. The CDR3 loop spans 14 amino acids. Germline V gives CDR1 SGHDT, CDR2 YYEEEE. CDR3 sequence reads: CASSIGQGNYGYTF. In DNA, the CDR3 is TGTGCCAGCAGCATCGGACAGGGGAACTATGGCTACACCTTC.

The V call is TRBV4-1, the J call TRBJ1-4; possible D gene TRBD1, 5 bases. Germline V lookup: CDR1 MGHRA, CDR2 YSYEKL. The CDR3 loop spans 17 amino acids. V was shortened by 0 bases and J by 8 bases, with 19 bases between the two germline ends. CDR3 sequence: CASSQDSGQPGGEKLFF. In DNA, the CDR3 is TGCGCCAGCAGCCAAGATTCAGGTCAACCCGGGGGAGAAAAACTGTTTTTT.

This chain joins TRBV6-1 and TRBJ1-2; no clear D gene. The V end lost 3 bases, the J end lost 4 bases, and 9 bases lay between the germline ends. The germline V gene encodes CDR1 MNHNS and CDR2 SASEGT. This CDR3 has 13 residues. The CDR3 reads CASSDRKFYGYTF. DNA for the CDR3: TGTGCCAGCAGTGACAGGAAGTTCTATGGCTACACCTTC.

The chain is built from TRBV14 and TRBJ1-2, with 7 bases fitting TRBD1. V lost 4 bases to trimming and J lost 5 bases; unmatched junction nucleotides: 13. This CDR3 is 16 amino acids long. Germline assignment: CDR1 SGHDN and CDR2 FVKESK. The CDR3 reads CASSRMTTGVLYGYTF. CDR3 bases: TGTGCCAGCAGCCGAATGACAACAGGGGTGTTGTATGGCTACACCTTC. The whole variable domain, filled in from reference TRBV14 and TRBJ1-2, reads EAGVTQFPSHSVIEKGQTVTLRCDPISGHDNLYWYRRVMGKEIKFLLHFVKESKQDESGMPNNRFLAERTGGTYSTLKVQPAELEDSGVYFCASSRMTTGVLYGYTFGSGTRLTVV.

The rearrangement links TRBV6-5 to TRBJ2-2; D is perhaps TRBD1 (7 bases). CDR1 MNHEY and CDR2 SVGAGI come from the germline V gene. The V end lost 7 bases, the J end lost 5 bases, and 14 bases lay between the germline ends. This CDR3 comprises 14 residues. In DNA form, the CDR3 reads TGTGCCAGCACACAGGAGGGGGCTACCGGGGAGCTGTTTTTT. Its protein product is CASTQEGATGELFF.

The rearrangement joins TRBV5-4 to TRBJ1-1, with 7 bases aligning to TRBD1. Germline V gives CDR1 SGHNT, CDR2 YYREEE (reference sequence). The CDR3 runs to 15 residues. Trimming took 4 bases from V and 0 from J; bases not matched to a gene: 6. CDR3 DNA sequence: TGTGCCAGCAGCCTAAGACAGGGCATGAACACTGAAGCTTTCTTT. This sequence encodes CASSLRQGMNTEAFF.